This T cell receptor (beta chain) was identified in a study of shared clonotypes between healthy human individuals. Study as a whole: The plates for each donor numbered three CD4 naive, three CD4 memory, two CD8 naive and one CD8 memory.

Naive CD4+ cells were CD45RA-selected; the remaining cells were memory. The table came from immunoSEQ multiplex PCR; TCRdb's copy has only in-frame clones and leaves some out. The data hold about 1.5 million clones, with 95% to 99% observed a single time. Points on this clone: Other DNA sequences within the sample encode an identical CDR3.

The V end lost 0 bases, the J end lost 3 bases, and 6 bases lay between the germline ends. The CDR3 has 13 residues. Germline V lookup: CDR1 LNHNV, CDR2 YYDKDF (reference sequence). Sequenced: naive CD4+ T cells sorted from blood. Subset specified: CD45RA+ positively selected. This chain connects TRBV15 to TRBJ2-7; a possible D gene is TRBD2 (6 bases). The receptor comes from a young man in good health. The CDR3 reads CATSRDSGYEQYF. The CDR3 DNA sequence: TGTGCCACCAGCAGAGATAGCGGCTACGAGCAGTACTTC.